The 26 T cell receptor beta chains below were found in one sample sequenced in a study of blood T cell repertoires in COVID-19. Method: immunoSEQ multiplex PCR; TCRdb's copy keeps in-frame clones and lacks some. Of 140,000 or so clones listed, around 81% are singletons. The sequencing sample was made of PBMCs or T cells enriched from blood (not recorded which). The source of these receptors is a woman in her forties who had recovered from COVID-19.

CDR3 coding DNA: TGTGCCAGCAGTTTGGGGACATATCAGCCCCAGCATTTT. Residues: CASSLGTYQPQHF. The J gene is TRBJ1-5, the V gene TRBV12-3 or TRBV12-4; possible D gene TRBD1, 6 bases. This CDR3 is built from 13 residues. With 3 bases removed from V and 5 bases from J, the gap between germline ends came to 8 bases.

This clone was detected only a few times. The chain carries TRBV7-9 and TRBJ1-1, with TRBD1 matching 8 bases. The germline V gene encodes CDR1 SEHNR and CDR2 FQNEAQ (reference sequence). With 5 bases clipped from V and 7 bases from J, the junction kept 6 bases outside the gene matches. The CDR3 has 13 residues. CDR3 DNA: TGTGCCAGCAGCCAGACAGGGGCCCGTGAAGCTTTCTTT. Translated, it gives CASSQTGAREAFF.

The chain links TRBV30 to TRBJ2-5, with D perhaps TRBD2 (5 bases). CDR3 length: 12 residues. Trimming stripped 4 bases from V and 3 bases from J, with 9 bases between. Germline V CDR1 and CDR2: GTSNPN, SVGIG (reference sequence). The CDR3 coding sequence is TGTGCCTGGACAGCGGAGGAAGAGACCCAGTACTTC. This encodes CAWTAEEETQYF.

The rearrangement joins TRBV7-9 to TRBJ2-7, with D maybe TRBD1 (5 bases). V lost 3 bases, J lost 0 bases, and 15 bases lay in between. Germline-derived CDR1 and CDR2 are SEHNR and FQNEAQ (reference sequence). The CDR3 loop spans 16 amino acids. The CDR3 DNA reads as TGTGCCAGCAGCTTCCCCAAGGACACGAGCTCCTACGAGCAGTACTTC. Translated, it gives CASSFPKDTSSYEQYF.

The V call is TRBV5-8, the J call TRBJ2-7; TRBD1 aligns across 8 bases. Germline V gene data show CDR1 as SGHTS and CDR2 as YDEGEE. V was clipped by 1 base and J by 0 bases; unmatched bases: 3. The CDR3 runs to 15 residues. CDR3 sequence: CASSLKGQGSYEQYF. The DNA of the CDR3 is TGTGCCAGCAGCTTGAAAGGACAGGGCTCCTACGAGCAGTACTTC. The full variable domain, completed using reference TRBV5-8 and TRBJ2-7, is EAGVTQSPTHLIKTRGQQATLRCSPISGHTSVYWYQQALGLGLQFLLWYDEGEERNRGNFPPRFSGRQFPNYSSELNVNALELEDSALYLCASSLKGQGSYEQYFGPGTRLTVT.

V is TRBV6-5 and J is TRBJ1-1; D possibly corresponds to TRBD1 (5 bases). The V gene lost 0 bases and the J gene lost 4 bases, with 12 bases spanning the gap. The CDR3 consists of 15 residues. Germline CDR1 MNHEY, CDR2 SVGAGI. The CDR3 loop reads CASSYSTAGRTEAFF. CDR3 nucleotides: TGTGCCAGCAGTTACTCGACTGCGGGACGCACTGAAGCTTTCTTT.

In DNA form, the CDR3 reads TGTGCCAGTAGTACGGGACTAGCGGCCTTGGGCACAGATACGCAGTATTTT. This gives the protein CASSTGLAALGTDTQYF. V is TRBV19 and J is TRBJ2-3; TRBD2 matches 11 bases. CDR1 and CDR2 (germline): LNHDA, SQIVND (reference sequence). The CDR3 consists of 17 residues. Unmatched junction bases numbered 7, after V lost 4 bases and J lost 1 base.

The J gene is TRBJ2-7, the V gene TRBV30; 7 nucleotides line up with TRBD1. Germline CDR1 and CDR2: GTSNPN and SVGIG (reference sequence). V trimming: 6 bases; J trimming: 3 bases; junction bases outside the gene matches: 8. The CDR3 is 13 residues long. The CDR3 is CACLTGQSYEQYF. The CDR3 DNA sequence: TGTGCCTGCCTGACAGGGCAAAGCTACGAGCAGTACTTC. The whole variable domain, filled in from reference TRBV30 and TRBJ2-7, reads SQTIHQWPATLVQPVGSPLSLECTVEGTSNPNLYWYRQAAGRGLQLLFYSVGIGQISSEVPQNLSASRPQDRQFILSSKKLLLSDSGFYLCACLTGQSYEQYFGPGTRLTVT.

The count of this clone is one. The rearrangement links TRBV4-2 to TRBJ2-1; 12 bases fit TRBD2. Looked up from germline, CDR1 is LGHNA and CDR2 is YNFKEQ. V lost 0 bases, J lost 1 base, and 4 bases stayed unmatched. The CDR3 has 18 residues. CDR3 bases: TGTGCCAGCAGCCAAGAGACTAGCGGGGGTGGATCCTACAATGAGCAGTTCTTC. It encodes CASSQETSGGGSYNEQFF.

V and J are TRBV11-3 and TRBJ2-3, with TRBD2 identical over 7 bases. CDR3 length equals 15 residues. The germline gives CDR1 SGHNT, CDR2 YENEEA. V lost 1 base to trimming and J lost 2 bases; unmatched junction nucleotides: 3. The CDR3 region is CASSLGLAPTDTQYF. Written as DNA, the CDR3 is TGTGCCAGCAGCTTAGGACTAGCCCCCACAGATACGCAGTATTTT.

The gene calls are TRBV7-9 and TRBJ2-7; the D gene is possibly TRBD2 (6 bases). The CDR3 contains 14 residues. V lost 4 bases and J lost 0, with 10 bases in between. Germline values: CDR1 SEHNR, CDR2 FQNEAQ (reference sequence). The CDR3 nucleotides read TGTGCCAGCAGCTCAGGCGGGGTCTCCTACGAGCAGTACTTC. Its translation: CASSSGGVSYEQYF. Full variable domain (missing parts from reference TRBV7-9 and TRBJ2-7): DTGVSQNPRHKITKRGQNVTFRCDPISEHNRLYWYRQTLGQGPEFLTYFQNEAQLEKSRLLSDRFSAERPKGSFSTLEIQRTEQGDSAMYLCASSSGGVSYEQYFGPGTRLTVT.

This chain uses TRBV3-1 (or the pseudogene TRBV3-2) with TRBJ2-2, with D maybe TRBD1 (5 bases). Between the trimmed V and J ends, which lost 2 bases and 3 bases, there was a span of 13 bases. Germline V gene sequence: CDR1 LGHDT, CDR2 YNNKEL (reference sequence). The CDR3 is 16 residues long. CDR3: CASSQRAGLYTGELFF. The CDR3 DNA reads TGTGCCAGCAGCCAAAGGGCAGGGTTGTACACCGGGGAGCTGTTTTTT.

The chain uses TRBV4-1 and TRBJ1-1; TRBD1 is a possible D gene (5 bases). V lost 0 bases and J 4 bases, leaving 12 bases between the germline ends. Per germline, CDR1 MGHRA and CDR2 YSYEKL. The CDR3 totals 15 residues. The CDR3 loop reads CASSQEGWGGTEAFF. The CDR3 nucleotides read TGCGCCAGCAGCCAAGAGGGTTGGGGGGGCACTGAAGCTTTCTTT.

The chain uses TRBV19 and TRBJ1-1, with D uncertain. The V and J ends lost 6 bases and 5 bases respectively, with 22 bases between them. The CDR3 consists of 16 residues. Germline-derived CDR1 and CDR2 are LNHDA and SQIVND (reference sequence). For the CDR3, the DNA is TGTGCCAGTAGCCTGGGGTGGGCCGGAGGAAGAACTGAAGCTTTCTTT. Protein: CASSLGWAGGRTEAFF.

The chain carries TRBV29-1 and TRBJ1-2; D is unresolved. V was cut by 0 bases and J by 6 bases, with 11 bases left in between. This CDR3 is built from 13 residues. CDR1 is SQVTM, CDR2 ANQGSEA, per germline. CDR3: CSVEESPVDGYTF. In DNA form, the CDR3 reads TGCAGCGTTGAAGAGTCCCCGGTAGATGGCTACACCTTC.

This chain connects TRBV29-1 to TRBJ2-3; a possible D gene is TRBD2 (6 bases). This CDR3 comprises 15 residues. The V gene lost 4 bases and the J gene lost 0 bases, with 14 bases spanning the gap. Per germline, CDR1 SQVTM and CDR2 ANQGSEA. The CDR3 nucleotides are TGCAGCGTTGGCCGGGACTTGCTTAGCACAGATACGCAGTATTTT. Its translation is CSVGRDLLSTDTQYF.

The chain carries TRBV30 and TRBJ2-7; D might be TRBD2 (6 bases). The CDR3 loop spans 14 amino acids. V lost 8 bases and J lost 4, with 21 bases in between. The germline gives CDR1 GTSNPN, CDR2 SVGIG (reference sequence). CDR3: CARSSGRPGYEQYF. The CDR3 nucleotides read TGTGCCCGCAGTAGCGGCCGGCCGGGGTACGAGCAGTACTTC.

The chain employs TRBV21-1 and TRBJ2-3; the D call of TRBD1 is as the table states it, not checked on the DNA. TRBV21-1 is noted as a pseudogene. The CDR3 spans 16 residues. The CDR3 nucleotides are TGTGCCAGCAGCAGGATCGGGACAGGGAGCACAGATACGCAGTATTTT. Amino acid sequence: CASSRIGTGSTDTQYF.

J is TRBJ2-5 and V is TRBV7-9; 10 bases are a match to TRBD2. V gave up 5 bases and J gave up 2 bases; unmatched junction bases: 14. Germline CDR1 reads SEHNR; CDR2 reads FQNEAQ (reference sequence). CDR3 length: 18 residues. CDR3 in DNA: TGTGCCAGCAGCCCGTTGGCTAGCGGGGGTTTCGTACAAGAGACCCAGTACTTC. Translated, it gives CASSPLASGGFVQETQYF.

The rearrangement joins TRBV19 to TRBJ1-2, with D possibly being TRBD1 (6 bases). Trimming took 4 bases from V and 4 from J, leaving 25 bases between them. Germline lookup yields CDR1 LNHDA and CDR2 SQIVND (reference sequence). CDR3 length: 18 residues. The CDR3 nucleotides are TGTGCCAGTAGTACCCTAGGGACATTTTTACCCTCCTCCTATGGCTACACCTTC. Amino acid sequence: CASSTLGTFLPSSYGYTF.

The rearrangement uses TRBV5-1 and TRBJ2-3; D not resolved. The CDR3 has 13 amino acids. The V and J ends lost 6 bases and 1 base respectively, with 9 bases between them. Germline V CDR1 and CDR2: SGHRS, YFSETQ. Written as DNA, the CDR3 is TGCGCCAGCAAAAGTCCGGGCACAGATACGCAGTATTTT. Protein: CASKSPGTDTQYF.

The chain is built from TRBV2 and TRBJ2-7; D may be TRBD1 (6 bases). The V and J ends lost 6 bases and 2 bases respectively, with 17 bases between them. Germline V lookup: CDR1 SNHLY, CDR2 FYNNEI. CDR3 length equals 15 residues. The CDR3 reads CASRGFKDSTYEQYF. CDR3 sequence (DNA): TGTGCCAGCAGGGGGTTTAAGGACAGCACCTACGAGCAGTACTTC.

J is TRBJ1-1 and V is TRBV27; 7 positions agree with TRBD1. This CDR3 is built from 15 residues. Germline CDR1 MNHEY, CDR2 SMNVEV (reference sequence). V shed 2 bases and J 2 bases; nucleotides not matched to a gene: 5. CDR3 sequence (DNA): TGTGCCAGCAGTTTAGCCGGGACAGTCAACACTGAAGCTTTCTTT. This gives the protein CASSLAGTVNTEAFF.

Only a few counts were recorded for this clone. V is TRBV13 and J is TRBJ2-7; 9 bases are a match to TRBD1. The CDR3 has 16 amino acids. CDR1 is PRHDT and CDR2 is FYEKMQ in the germline V gene (reference sequence). With V trimmed by 3 bases and J by 0 bases, 6 bases remained unmatched. CDR3 in amino acids: CASSFNRGQDSYEQYF. CDR3 sequence (DNA): TGTGCCAGCAGCTTCAACAGGGGGCAAGACTCCTACGAGCAGTACTTC.

In nucleotides, the CDR3 is TGTGCCAGCAGCTTAACGACCGGGACAGGGGGTTCGCAGTACTTC. Residues: CASSLTTGTGGSQYF. The chain uses TRBV7-8 and TRBJ2-7; 11 nucleotides line up with TRBD1. V was pared by 2 bases and J by 9 bases, with 9 bases of the junction left unmatched. Germline-derived CDR1 and CDR2 are SGHVS and FQNEAQ. CDR3 length: 15 amino acids.

The chain has TRBV7-2 and TRBJ1-6; D possibly corresponds to TRBD1 (6 bases). The CDR3 runs 14 residues. The germline V gene has CDR1 SGHTA and CDR2 FQGNSA. Trimming left V 3 bases short and J 6 bases short, with 9 bases between. Here the CDR3 DNA reads TGTGCCAGCAGCTTGGACAGCTCTAATTCACCCCTCCACTTT. It translates to CASSLDSSNSPLHF.